What follows are 10 T cell receptor beta chains derived from one specimen sequenced in a study of blood T cell repertoires in COVID-19. The data were produced by immunoSEQ multiplex PCR, yet TCRdb's version contains in-frame clones alone and is incomplete. In the table there are a few hundred thousand clones, 82% of which are singletons. The sequenced sample consisted of peripheral blood. These receptors originate from a woman in her seventies with COVID-19, enrolled during active disease.

V and J are TRBV7-6 and TRBJ1-3; the D is unclear. With 2 bases removed from V and 1 base from J, the gap between germline ends came to 6 bases. Germline V lookup: CDR1 SGHVS, CDR2 FNYEAQ. The length of the CDR3 is 14 residues. The CDR3 reads CASSLQESGNTIYF. Written as DNA, the CDR3 is TGTGCCAGCAGCTTACAGGAATCTGGAAACACCATATATTTT.

The rearrangement uses TRBV18 and TRBJ2-7; 7 nucleotides line up with TRBD1. After removal of 1 base from V and 0 bases from J, the junction contained 3 bases not matched to a gene. Per germline, CDR1 KGHSH and CDR2 LQKENI. The CDR3 spans 15 residues. The DNA of the CDR3 is TGTGCCAGCTCACCACGGGGGACAGACTCCTACGAGCAGTACTTC. Protein product: CASSPRGTDSYEQYF.

This clone was seen a single time. The chain is built from TRBV24-1 and TRBJ1-2; 7 bases are shared with TRBD1. CDR3 length: 14 amino acids. The germline V gene encodes CDR1 KGHDR and CDR2 SFDVKD. With V trimmed by 4 bases and J by 6 bases, 7 bases remained unmatched. CDR3 loop: CATSDPGTVDGYTF. The CDR3 nucleotides are TGTGCCACCAGTGACCCTGGGACAGTCGATGGCTACACCTTC.

The rearrangement links TRBV28 to TRBJ1-2; D not certain. This CDR3 region has 13 residues. Per germline, CDR1 MDHEN and CDR2 SYDVKM. Trimming left V 2 bases short and J 4 bases short, with 8 bases between. The CDR3: CASSLNSPYGYTF. CDR3 in DNA: TGTGCCAGCAGTTTAAACAGCCCCTATGGCTACACCTTC.

The rearrangement joins TRBV7-2 to TRBJ1-3; D uncertain. The germline gives CDR1 SGHTA, CDR2 FQGNSA. V lost 4 bases and J 0 bases, leaving 13 bases between the germline ends. The CDR3 loop spans 16 amino acids. CDR3 protein: CASSYLNPGSGNTIYF. CDR3 in DNA: TGTGCCAGCAGCTATTTGAATCCCGGCTCTGGAAACACCATATATTTT.

The table lists this clone with a count of one. This chain joins TRBV5-1 and TRBJ2-2; D gene uncertain. V lost 4 bases, J lost 2 bases, and 3 bases lay in between. The CDR3 is made up of 12 amino acids. The V gene's germline CDR1 is SGHRS and CDR2 YFSETQ. DNA for the CDR3: TGCGCCAGCAGCACTAACACCGGGGAGCTGTTTTTT. This codes for CASSTNTGELFF.

The gene calls are TRBV5-1 and TRBJ2-6; D might be TRBD2 (5 bases). CDR1 and CDR2 from the germline V gene are SGHRS and YFSETQ. V dropped 0 bases and J dropped 0 bases, with 10 bases sitting between them. CDR3 length equals 17 residues. The CDR3 region has the DNA TGCGCCAGCAGCTTGGGCAGGACTCACTCTGGGGCCAACGTCCTGACTTTC. It is translated as CASSLGRTHSGANVLTF. The entire variable domain, with the rest obtained from reference TRBV5-1 and TRBJ2-6, is as follows: KAGVTQTPRYLIKTRGQQVTLSCSPISGHRSVSWYQQTPGQGLQFLFEYFSETQRNKGNFPGRFSGRQFSNSRSEMNVSTLELGDSALYLCASSLGRTHSGANVLTFGAGSRLTVL.

The genes are TRBV7-2 and TRBJ1-5; TRBD1 might be the D (6 bases). The CDR3 runs to 17 residues. Deletions cut 5 bases from V and 2 bases from J, with 19 bases between. Germline assignment: CDR1 SGHTA and CDR2 FQGNSA. The CDR3 spells CASSPRGPTGRNQPQHF. The CDR3 DNA follows: TGTGCCAGCAGCCCCCGAGGACCGACAGGTCGCAATCAGCCCCAGCATTTT.

The gene calls are TRBV19 and TRBJ2-5; D uncertain. CDR1 is LNHDA and CDR2 is SQIVND in the germline V gene (reference sequence). Between the trimmed V and J ends, which lost 3 bases and 5 bases, there was a span of 10 bases. CDR3 length: 13 residues. The chain's CDR3 is CASSIQSRETQYF. The CDR3 DNA reads TGTGCCAGTAGTATTCAATCGAGGGAGACCCAGTACTTC.

The J gene is TRBJ2-7, the V gene TRBV11-2; TRBD2 agrees at 12 bases. V lost 1 base to trimming and J lost 7 bases; unmatched junction nucleotides: 11. The V gene's germline CDR1 is SGHAT and CDR2 FQNNGV. The CDR3 contains 17 residues. In DNA, the CDR3 is TGTGCCAGCAGCTTAGTCGTGTGGACTAGCGGGGCCGCGGAGCAGTACTTC. This gives the protein CASSLVVWTSGAAEQYF. Full variable domain (rest looked up from reference TRBV11-2 and TRBJ2-7): EAGVAQSPRYKIIEKRQSVAFWCNPISGHATLYWYQQILGQGPKLLIQFQNNGVVDDSQLPKDRFSAERLKGVDSTLKIQPAKLEDSAVYLCASSLVVWTSGAAEQYFGPGTRLTVT.